This T cell receptor (beta chain) was found in a study of T-cell memory formation after mild COVID-19. Study overall: In these data, TCR clusters were largely donor specific.

Study outcomes and limitations: Clones which contracted sat mainly in CM and EM if CD4+, and in EMRA if CD8+. Within pre-infection memory, some responding clones were found, suggesting cross-reactive memory joined.

Concerning this clonotype itself: Its antigen is as yet unknown.

It was 5'RACE with constant-segment primers that produced the TCR alpha and TCR beta cDNA libraries, which carried sample barcodes and UMIs. One entry per CDR3 protein results from TCRdb running MiXCR on the 5' RACE reads. The sample contains around 320,000 distinct CDR3 sequences, over 11% of which appear only once. Germline loops: CDR1 MNHEY, CDR2 SVGAGI. This CDR3 contains 15 residues. V lost 2 bases to trimming and J lost 4 bases, with 14 bases between them. The specimen sequenced was PBMCs or a T cell subset sorted from them (not recorded which). The source is a man between 18 and 29 years old who had mild COVID-19 (a few samples of this study predate the infection). Cell type and time point are not known. J is TRBJ1-2 and V is TRBV6-5; possibly TRBD1 for D (6 bases). CDR3 coding DNA: TGTGCCAGCAGTTACCTCACGGGGGGCGGCTATGGCTACACCTTC. Translated, it gives CASSYLTGGGYGYTF.